This T cell receptor beta chain was retrieved from a study of OX40 agonist ivuxolimab in advanced cancers. General study findings and limits: Expanded peripheral T cell antigen specificity was not determined. Relative to CD4+, CD8+ T cells held more expanded clones on average. Among the lowest peripheral clonal expansion occurred in 0.1-3.0 mg/kg partial responders.

Turning to this clone: Its antigen is unidentified.

Sequenced by immunoSEQ multiplex PCR; TCRdb stores in-frame clones only, minus some. The data hold some 30,000 clones, with approximately 84% observed a single time. Looked up from germline, CDR1 is MDHEN and CDR2 is SYDVKM. Germline trimming cut 3 bases from V and 3 bases from J; bases unmatched to any gene: 2. The CDR3 is 14 amino acids. The chain couples TRBV28 to TRBJ2-3, with 8 bases identical to TRBD2. The source material was CD4+ or CD8+ T cells sorted from blood, sampled in a trial of the OX40 agonist ivuxolimab. This TCR derives from an adult with an advanced solid tumor such as melanoma, head and neck, liver or kidney cancer. The CDR3, as DNA: TGTGCCAGCAGTTTGGGCGGGGGGACAGATACGCAGTATTTT. Translation: CASSLGGGTDTQYF.